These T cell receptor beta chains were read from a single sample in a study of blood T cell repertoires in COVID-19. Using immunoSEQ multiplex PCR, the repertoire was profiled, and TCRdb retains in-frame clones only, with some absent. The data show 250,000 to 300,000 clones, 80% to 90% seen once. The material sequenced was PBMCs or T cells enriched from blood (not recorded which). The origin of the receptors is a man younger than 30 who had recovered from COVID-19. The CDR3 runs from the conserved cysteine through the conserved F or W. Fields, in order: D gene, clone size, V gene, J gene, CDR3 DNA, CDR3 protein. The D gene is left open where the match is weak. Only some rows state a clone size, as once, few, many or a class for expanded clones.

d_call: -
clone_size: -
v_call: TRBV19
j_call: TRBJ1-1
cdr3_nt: TGTGCCAGTAGCAAAGGGGTTACGACTGAAGCTTTCTTT
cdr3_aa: CASSKGVTTEAFF

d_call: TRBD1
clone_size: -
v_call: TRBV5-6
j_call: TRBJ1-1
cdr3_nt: TGTGCCAGCAGCTCGCTGGGACAGGCGTGGAACACTGAAGCTTTCTTT
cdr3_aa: CASSSLGQAWNTEAFF

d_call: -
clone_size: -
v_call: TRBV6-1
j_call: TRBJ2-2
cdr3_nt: TGTGCCAGCAGTGAAACTACAGGGGAGCTGTTTTTT
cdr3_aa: CASSETTGELFF

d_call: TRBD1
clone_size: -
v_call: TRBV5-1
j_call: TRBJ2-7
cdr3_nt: TGCGCCAGCAGCTCGGGACAGGGTAACTACGAGCAGTACTTC
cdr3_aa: CASSSGQGNYEQYF

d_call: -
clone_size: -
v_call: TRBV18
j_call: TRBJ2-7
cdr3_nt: TGTGCCAGCTCACCAATTTCTGGAGGGGAAGAGCAGTACTTC
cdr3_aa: CASSPISGGEEQYF

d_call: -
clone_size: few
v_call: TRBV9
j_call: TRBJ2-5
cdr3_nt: TGTGCCAGCAGCCCGCGAACAGGGCAAGAGACCCAGTACTTC
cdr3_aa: CASSPRTGQETQYF

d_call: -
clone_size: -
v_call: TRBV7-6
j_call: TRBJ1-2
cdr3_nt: TGTGCCAGCAGCCCCGGGACCCTGGGGGCTGGCTACACCTTC
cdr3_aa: CASSPGTLGAGYTF

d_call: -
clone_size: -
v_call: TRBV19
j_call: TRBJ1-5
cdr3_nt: TGTGCCAGTACCCAAGGCGCCGAGGGTAGCAATCAGCCCCAGCATTTT
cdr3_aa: CASTQGAEGSNQPQHF

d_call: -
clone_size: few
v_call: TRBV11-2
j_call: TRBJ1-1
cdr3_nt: TGTGCCAGCAGCCTTCGACTGGAGAGCACTGAAGCTTTCTTT
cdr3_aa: CASSLRLESTEAFF

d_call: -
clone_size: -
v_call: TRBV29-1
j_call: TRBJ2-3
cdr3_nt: TGCAGCGCGGACACCCTGAGCACAGATACGCAGTATTTT
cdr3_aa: CSADTLSTDTQYF

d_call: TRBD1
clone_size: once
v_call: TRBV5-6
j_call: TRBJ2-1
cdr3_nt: TGTGCCAGCAGCGGACAGGTCTCGAGCTCCTACAATGAGCAGTTCTTC
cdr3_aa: CASSGQVSSSYNEQFF

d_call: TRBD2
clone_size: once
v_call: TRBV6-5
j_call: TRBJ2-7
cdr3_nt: TGTGCCAGCAGGACAGTTAGCGGGACTTCCTACGAGCAGTACTTC
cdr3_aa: CASRTVSGTSYEQYF

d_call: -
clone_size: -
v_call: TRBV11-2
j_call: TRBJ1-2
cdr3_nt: TGTGCCAGCAGCTTCGAGACAGGACACTATGGCTACACCTTC
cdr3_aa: CASSFETGHYGYTF

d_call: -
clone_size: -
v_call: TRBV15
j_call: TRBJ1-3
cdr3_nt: TGTGCCACCAGCAGAGACTCACGGGGGGGAAACACCATATATTTT
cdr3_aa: CATSRDSRGGNTIYF

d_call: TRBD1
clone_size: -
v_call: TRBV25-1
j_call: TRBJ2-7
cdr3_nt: TGTGCCAGCAGTGCTTGGACAGGGAAGGGTGAGCAGTACTTC
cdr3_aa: CASSAWTGKGEQYF

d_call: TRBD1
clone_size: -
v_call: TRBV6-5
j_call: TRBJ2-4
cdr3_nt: TGTGCCAGCAGTCCCGGGACAGAAGAAAACATTCAGTACTTC
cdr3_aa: CASSPGTEENIQYF

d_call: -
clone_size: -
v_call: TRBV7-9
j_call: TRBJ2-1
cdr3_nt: TGTGCCAGCAGCTTAGCTAGTAGCCTCCCAGGGGATGAGCAGTTCTTC
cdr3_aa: CASSLASSLPGDEQFF

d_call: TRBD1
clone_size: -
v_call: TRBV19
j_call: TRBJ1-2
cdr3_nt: TGTGCCAGTAGTATCGACCGGGACAGGAACCTTTTGGAAAAAGGCTACACCTTC
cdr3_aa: CASSIDRDRNLLEKGYTF

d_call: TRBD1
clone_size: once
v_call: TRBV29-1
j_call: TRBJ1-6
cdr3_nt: TGCAGCGTGGCACAGGGGGGGAATTCACCCCTCCACTTT
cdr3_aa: CSVAQGGNSPLHF

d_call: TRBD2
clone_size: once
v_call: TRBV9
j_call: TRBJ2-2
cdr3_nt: TGTGCCAGCAGCCTCGGGACTAGCGGGAGTACCGGGGAGCTGTTTTTT
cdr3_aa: CASSLGTSGSTGELFF

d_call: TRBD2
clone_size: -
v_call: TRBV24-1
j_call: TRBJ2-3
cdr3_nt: TGTGCCACCAGTGTGCCTAGCGGGGATACAGATACGCAGTATTTT
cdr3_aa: CATSVPSGDTDTQYF

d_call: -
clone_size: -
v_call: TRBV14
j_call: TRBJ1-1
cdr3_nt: TGTGCCAGCACTCCCGGGGGGGTTTCGCGATTTGAAGCTTTCTTT
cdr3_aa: CASTPGGVSRFEAFF

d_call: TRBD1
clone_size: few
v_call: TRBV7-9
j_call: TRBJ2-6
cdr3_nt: TGTGCCAGCAGCTGGTCGACAGGGAGCGTTGGGGCCAACGTCCTGACTTTC
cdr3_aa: CASSWSTGSVGANVLTF

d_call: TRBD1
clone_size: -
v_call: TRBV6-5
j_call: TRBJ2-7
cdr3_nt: TGTGCCAGCAGCAGGGACAGGGTACACGAGCAGTACTTC
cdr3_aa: CASSRDRVHEQYF

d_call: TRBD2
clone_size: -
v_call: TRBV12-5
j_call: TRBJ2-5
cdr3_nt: TGTGCTAGTGGTTTTAGGGGCGGGGGGCCACAAGAGACCCAGTACTTC
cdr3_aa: CASGFRGGGPQETQYF

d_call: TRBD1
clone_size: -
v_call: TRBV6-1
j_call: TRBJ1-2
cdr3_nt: TGTGCCAGCAGTGAACCCGGACAGGGAACTAACTATGGCTACACCTTC
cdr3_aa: CASSEPGQGTNYGYTF

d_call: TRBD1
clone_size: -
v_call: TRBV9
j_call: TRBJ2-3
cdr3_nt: TGTGCCAGCAGGGGACAGGCGATGACAGATACGCAGTATTTT
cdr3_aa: CASRGQAMTDTQYF

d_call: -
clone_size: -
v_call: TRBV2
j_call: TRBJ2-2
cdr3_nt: TGTGCCAGCAGTGTGAGGGTTTCGTCGAACACCGGGGAGCTGTTTTTT
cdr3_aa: CASSVRVSSNTGELFF

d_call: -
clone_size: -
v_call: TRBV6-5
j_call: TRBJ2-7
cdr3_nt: TGTGCCAGCAGTTACTACGACAGCTCCTACGAGCAGTACTTC
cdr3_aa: CASSYYDSSYEQYF

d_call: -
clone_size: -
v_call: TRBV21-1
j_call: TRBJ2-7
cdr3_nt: TGTGCCAGCAGCAAAGCGCAAGGACAGGGAACGTACTTC
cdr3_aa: CASSKAQGQGTYF

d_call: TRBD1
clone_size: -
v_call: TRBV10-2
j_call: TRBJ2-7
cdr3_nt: TGCGCCAGCAGTGGGATTTTACAGGGGTACTACGAGCAGTACTTC
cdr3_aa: CASSGILQGYYEQYF

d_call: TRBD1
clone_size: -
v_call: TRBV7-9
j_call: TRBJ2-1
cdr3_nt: TGTGCCAGCAGCTACAGGGGGCGAGGGCACAATGAGCAGTTCTTC
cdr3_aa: CASSYRGRGHNEQFF

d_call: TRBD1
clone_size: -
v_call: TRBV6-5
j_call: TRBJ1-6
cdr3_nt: TGTGCCAGCAGTTACGACAGGGAAAATTCACCCCTCCACTTT
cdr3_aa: CASSYDRENSPLHF

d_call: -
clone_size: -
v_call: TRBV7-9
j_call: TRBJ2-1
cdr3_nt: TGTGCCAGCAGCCGCGACGGGGGAACCTCCTACAATGAGCAGTTCTTC
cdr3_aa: CASSRDGGTSYNEQFF

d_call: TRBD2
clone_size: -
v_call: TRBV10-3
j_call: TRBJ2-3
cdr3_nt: TGTGCCATCAGTCCGGGACTAGCGGGGGGCACAGATACGCAGTATTTT
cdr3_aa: CAISPGLAGGTDTQYF

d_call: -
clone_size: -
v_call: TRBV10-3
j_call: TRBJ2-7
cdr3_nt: TGTGCCATCAGTGAGTCCCCTGGGAGCGGAGATCTCTCCTACGAGCAGTACTTC
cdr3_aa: CAISESPGSGDLSYEQYF

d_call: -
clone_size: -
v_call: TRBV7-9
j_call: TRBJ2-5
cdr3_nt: TGTGCCAGCCCCCTCCCCCACAGGAAACGGGAGACCCAGTACTTC
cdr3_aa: CASPLPHRKRETQYF

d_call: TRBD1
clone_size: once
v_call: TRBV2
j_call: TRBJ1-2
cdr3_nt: TGTGCCAGCGGGGGACAGGGGGCGGCTGGCTACACCTTC
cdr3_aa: CASGGQGAAGYTF

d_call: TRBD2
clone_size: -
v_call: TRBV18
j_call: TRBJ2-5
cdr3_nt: TGTGCCAGCTCACCAGAAGCGGGAGGAAGAGAGACCCAGTACTTC
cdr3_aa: CASSPEAGGRETQYF

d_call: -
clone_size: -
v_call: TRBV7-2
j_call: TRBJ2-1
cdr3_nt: TGTGCCAGCAGCTCCCTCCACAGTGGATACAATGAGCAGTTCTTC
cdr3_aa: CASSSLHSGYNEQFF

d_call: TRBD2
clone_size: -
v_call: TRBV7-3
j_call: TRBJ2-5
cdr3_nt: TGTGCCAGCAGCCAGACCGGGACTAGCGCCCAAGAGACCCAGTACTTC
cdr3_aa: CASSQTGTSAQETQYF

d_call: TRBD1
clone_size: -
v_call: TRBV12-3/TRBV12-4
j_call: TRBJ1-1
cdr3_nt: TGTGCCAGCAGTTTAGGACAGGGCTTAGAAGCTTTCTTT
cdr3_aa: CASSLGQGLEAFF

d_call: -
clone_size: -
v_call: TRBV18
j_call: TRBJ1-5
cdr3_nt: TGTGCCAGCTCACCACCCTACAGCAATCAGCCCCAGCATTTT
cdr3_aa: CASSPPYSNQPQHF

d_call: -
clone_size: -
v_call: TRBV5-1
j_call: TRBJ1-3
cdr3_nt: TGCGCCAGCAGCTTGGGTCGGGTCTCTGGAAACACCATATATTTT
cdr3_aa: CASSLGRVSGNTIYF